The next 17 T cell receptor beta chains were all read from a single sample in a study of T cells after posttransplantation cyclophosphamide (dated by TCRdb to 2016 to 2017). The library was generated by the immunoSEQ multiplex PCR assay. TCRdb stores this immuneACCESS table with in-frame sequences only. Part of the clones is absent; in the studies checked, under half of the shortfall reflects unresolved V genes, and no reason is known for the rest. This sample is represented by about 10,000 clones; about 95% of them were singletons. The top ten clonotypes cover approximately 0.32% of the sample. The sample taken for sequencing was naive CD8+ T cells sorted from PBMCs. The receptors stem from a young man in good health and a related stem cell transplant donor.

The genes are TRBV19 and TRBJ2-1; 9 bases match TRBD1. The CDR3 runs 15 residues. V was pared by 3 bases and J by 6 bases, with 6 bases of the junction left unmatched. Germline CDR1 is LNHDA and CDR2 is SQIVND (reference sequence). CDR3 nucleotide sequence: TGTGCCAGTAGTATCGGACAGGGGATGGCCAATGAGCAGTTCTTC. Protein: CASSIGQGMANEQFF.

The V gene is TRBV7-9, the J gene TRBJ2-7, with D perhaps TRBD1 (5 bases). The V end was cut by 2 bases, the J end by 2 bases, with 7 bases between. There are 13 residues in the CDR3. Looked up from germline, CDR1 is SEHNR and CDR2 is FQNEAQ (reference sequence). The CDR3 loop reads CASSLRTTYEQYF. CDR3 bases: TGTGCCAGCAGCTTAAGGACAACCTACGAGCAGTACTTC.

V is TRBV10-2 and J is TRBJ2-1; TRBD2 agrees at 16 bases. Germline V gene sequence: CDR1 WSHSY, CDR2 SAAADI. V was clipped by 10 bases and J by 2 bases; unmatched bases: 8. The length of the CDR3 is 17 residues. Written as DNA, the CDR3 is TGCGCCACCTCCCCGGGGACTAGCGGGGGGGCCTACAATGAGCAGTTCTTC. It codes for CATSPGTSGGAYNEQFF.

J is TRBJ2-1 and V is TRBV27, with TRBD2 matching 12 bases. V lost 8 bases and J lost 5; bases outside the gene matches: 4. CDR1 MNHEY and CDR2 SMNVEV come from the germline V gene (reference sequence). The length of the CDR3 is 14 residues. As DNA, the CDR3 is TGTGCCAGCGCACTAGCGGGGGGACACAATGAGCAGTTCTTC. Amino acids: CASALAGGHNEQFF.

This clone appeared once. This chain joins TRBV7-2 and TRBJ1-2, with a weak D call TRBD1 (5 bases). Between the trimmed V and J ends, which lost 0 bases and 7 bases, there was a span of 18 bases. There are 16 residues in the CDR3. The germline V gene encodes CDR1 SGHTA and CDR2 FQGNSA. The CDR3, as DNA: TGTGCCAGCAGCTTAGCAGCGACAGACTGGCGAAGTGGCTACACCTTC. It codes for CASSLAATDWRSGYTF.

The chain has TRBV4-1 and TRBJ1-2; 7 nucleotides match TRBD1. This CDR3 is 15 amino acids long. V shed 0 bases and J 3 bases; nucleotides not matched to a gene: 4. Germline-derived CDR1 and CDR2 are MGHRA and YSYEKL. CDR3 protein: CASSQDVGGDYGYTF. CDR3 in DNA: TGCGCCAGCAGCCAAGATGTAGGGGGCGACTATGGCTACACCTTC.

The count of this clone is one. V is TRBV4-2 and J is TRBJ2-5; 8 bases match TRBD2. Germline values: CDR1 LGHNA, CDR2 YNFKEQ. Trimming at V came to 0 bases and at J to 1 base, leaving 4 bases not matched to a gene. This CDR3 is built from 16 residues. For the CDR3, the DNA is TGTGCCAGCAGCCAAGACGCGGGGGGACTCCAAGAGACCCAGTACTTC. Translation gives CASSQDAGGLQETQYF.

The rearrangement uses TRBV19 and TRBJ2-7; 10 nucleotides line up with TRBD1. There are 15 residues in the CDR3. From germline, CDR1 is LNHDA and CDR2 SQIVND (reference sequence). V shed 4 bases and J 5 bases; nucleotides not matched to a gene: 8. CDR3 region: CASSTPGTGVHEQYF. CDR3 sequence (DNA): TGTGCCAGTAGTACTCCCGGGACAGGGGTCCACGAGCAGTACTTC.

This clone showed up just once. One end of the junction varies from germline; a read error may be responsible. This CDR3 is CASSQDGTGAYHEQFF. The CDR3 region has the DNA TGTGCCAGCAGCCAAGATGGGACAGGGGCCTACCATGAGCAGTTCTTC. This chain uses TRBV14 with TRBJ2-1; 10 nucleotides match TRBD1. CDR1 and CDR2 from the germline V gene are SGHDN and FVKESK. The CDR3 runs to 16 residues.

The chain combines TRBV7-9 with TRBJ2-7; the D is unclear. V lost 7 bases and J 2 bases, leaving 15 bases between the germline ends. Germline-derived CDR1 and CDR2 are SEHNR and FQNEAQ (reference sequence). The CDR3 runs to 14 residues. This chain's CDR3 is CASTPAIRAYEQYF. The CDR3 DNA is TGTGCCAGCACCCCTGCGATTCGCGCCTACGAGCAGTACTTC.

V is TRBV11-2 and J is TRBJ1-5, with TRBD1 as a possible D gene (5 bases). The V gene's germline CDR1 is SGHAT and CDR2 FQNNGV. The CDR3 is 17 residues long. The ends were cut back, 1 base at V and 1 base at J, with 14 bases in the middle. The CDR3 coding sequence is TGTGCCAGCAGCTTAGTTCCTCTGGGGGGAAGCAATCAGCCCCAGCATTTT. Translated: CASSLVPLGGSNQPQHF.

The chain is built from TRBV19 and TRBJ1-2; 8 nucleotides match TRBD1. The ends lost 4 bases at V and 3 bases at J; junction bases unmatched: 7. In germline, CDR1 is LNHDA, CDR2 SQIVND (reference sequence). The CDR3 loop spans 15 amino acids. The CDR3 bases are TGTGCCAGTAGTACCTCCTCGGACAGGGACTATGGCTACACCTTC. This gives the protein CASSTSSDRDYGYTF.

The chain employs TRBV13 and TRBJ1-5; weak D call: TRBD1 (6 bases). Trimming left V 0 bases short and J 3 bases short, with 12 bases between. The CDR3 consists of 16 residues. Germline values: CDR1 PRHDT, CDR2 FYEKMQ (reference sequence). The CDR3 DNA reads TGTGCCAGCAGCTTAGGCGGGACAAGCCCCAATCAGCCCCAGCATTTT. Translation: CASSLGGTSPNQPQHF.

This clone came up once. The chain joins TRBV7-9 to TRBJ1-1; D remains unclear. Per germline, CDR1 SEHNR and CDR2 FQNEAQ (reference sequence). Between the trimmed V and J ends, which lost 0 bases and 3 bases, there was a span of 11 bases. This CDR3 is 15 amino acids long. The CDR3 coding sequence is TGTGCCAGCAGCTTAGCGCGGGTCGGGGACACTGAAGCTTTCTTT. This encodes CASSLARVGDTEAFF.

The chain employs TRBV7-3 and TRBJ2-7; a possible D gene is TRBD1 (6 bases). The CDR3 runs 13 residues. The V gene lost 4 bases and the J gene lost 1 base, with 8 bases spanning the gap. Germline V lookup: CDR1 SGHTA, CDR2 FQGTGA. The CDR3 is CASSWGHSYEQYF. The CDR3 bases are TGTGCCAGCAGCTGGGGACATTCCTACGAGCAGTACTTC. The full variable domain, completed using reference TRBV7-3 and TRBJ2-7, is GAGVSQTPSNKVTEKGKYVELRCDPISGHTALYWYRQSLGQGPEFLIYFQGTGAADDSGLPNDRFFAVRPEGSVSTLKIQRTERGDSAVYLCASSWGHSYEQYFGPGTRLTVT.

The chain couples TRBV13 to TRBJ2-7; tentative D call: TRBD1 (5 bases). V lost 0 bases and J lost 4, with 7 bases in between. Germline CDR1 and CDR2: PRHDT and FYEKMQ (reference sequence). This CDR3 comprises 13 residues. The DNA of the CDR3 is TGTGCCAGCAGCTTAGGCCAGGGTTACGAGCAGTACTTC. It is translated as CASSLGQGYEQYF.

The chain employs TRBV11-3 and TRBJ2-7, with D possibly being TRBD1 (5 bases). Germline loops: CDR1 SGHNT, CDR2 YENEEA. V was pared by 8 bases and J by 3 bases, with 14 bases between. The length of the CDR3 is 13 residues. The CDR3 is CASSEGRDYEQYF. The CDR3 DNA sequence: TGTGCCAGCTCCGAAGGCAGGGACTACGAGCAGTACTTC.